A selection of T cell receptor beta chains follows, all from one sample in a study of OX40 agonist ivuxolimab in advanced cancers. TCRdb keeps only in-frame clones here, not all; method: immunoSEQ multiplex PCR. The table records about 53,000 clones, about 88% of them present only once. The specimen comprised CD4+ or CD8+ T cells sorted from blood, sampled in a trial of the OX40 agonist ivuxolimab. The receptors originated from an adult with an advanced solid tumor such as melanoma, head and neck, liver or kidney cancer. Both conserved end residues are part of each CDR3. The order of the fields is CDR3 length, V gene, CDR3 protein.

length: 14; V: TRBV28; CDR3: CASSLPGGHTEAFF
length: 15; V: TRBV9; CDR3: CASSVGGVYADTQYF
length: 15; V: TRBV28; CDR3: CASSLDISGTGELFF
length: 17; V: TRBV29-1; CDR3: CSVTKNLLTGTADTQYF
length: 16; V: TRBV6-1; CDR3: CASSEGTGGARQPQHF
length: 16; V: TRBV5-6; CDR3: CASSLASHRGKETQYF
length: 13; V: TRBV2; CDR3: CASTKDSGNEQFF
length: 15; V: TRBV28; CDR3: CASSPLGGGRETQYF
length: 14; V: TRBV4-1; CDR3: CASSNGQGGYEQYF
length: 15; V: TRBV7-8; CDR3: CASSTGQGRSYEQYF
length: 15; V: TRBV7-7; CDR3: CASSSLGGGTDTQYF
length: 14; V: TRBV2; CDR3: CASSSGTGGHGNLF
length: 14; V: TRBV5-1; CDR3: CASSLGLAKNEQFF
length: 13; V: TRBV30; CDR3: CAWSRPLSGGYTF
length: 12; V: TRBV2; CDR3: CASIPTIYGYTF
length: 17; V: TRBV28; CDR3: CASRSGSVFGRNTEAFF
length: 13; V: TRBV6-6; CDR3: CASRGGANSPLHF
length: 18; V: TRBV4-2; CDR3: CASSQDRVGGYSNQPQHF
length: 14; V: TRBV7-9; CDR3: CASSFDRGNQPQHF
length: 13; V: TRBV6-5; CDR3: CASRPLGTHGYTF
length: 14; V: TRBV5-1; CDR3: CASSLAPGNTEAFF
length: 15; V: TRBV7-9; CDR3: CASSLGGSSGNTIYF
length: 14; V: TRBV5-6; CDR3: CASSPLGGDYEQYF
length: 14; V: TRBV6-5; CDR3: CASSYSIGQDGYTF
length: 15; V: TRBV5-6; CDR3: CASSLEGGPLNIQYF
length: 15; V: TRBV5-4; CDR3: CASSLSGTGTYEQYF